The clone carrying this T cell receptor beta chain was observed a handful of times. Primers used in a second PCR of roughly 7 to 11 cycles were a sample-barcoded 5' primer and a J-beta primer mix. One entry per CDR3 protein results from TCRdb running MiXCR on the 5' RACE reads. The data show fewer than 2,000,000 distinct CDR3 sequences, with more than 35% seen just once and 20% to 25% held by the top ten. The data stem from a study of blood T cells in healthy people across ages. Germline CDR1 reads LGHDT; CDR2 reads YNNKEL (reference sequence). The CDR3 loop spans 16 amino acids. Deletions cut 1 base from V and 13 bases from J, with 23 bases between.

The V gene is TRBV3-1, the J gene TRBJ2-4; D is possibly TRBD1 (5 bases). The sample comprised blood. The source of this sequence is a human donor in good health. CDR3 coding DNA: TGTGCCAGCAGCCAAGGTGCGACAGACGATATACTTGGGCAGTACTTC. Protein: CASSQGATDDILGQYF.